This paragraph covers one T cell receptor beta chain sequence. As yet, its antigen is unknown. These data belong to a study of glioma-infiltrating T cells after dendritic cell vaccination. Study in general: Samples are from glioblastoma patients in Phase I and II dendritic cell vaccine trials. General observations from the study: Higher TCR clonality did not directly relate to longer survival.

The assay was immunoSEQ multiplex PCR, and TCRdb's table has in-frame clones only and misses some. The sample lists roughly 85,000 clones, around 85% occurring once. Time point defined: after dendritic cell vaccination, including at tumor progression/relapse. The CDR3 runs to 13 residues. Trimming took 6 bases from V and 1 from J, leaving 9 bases between them. CDR1 and CDR2 (germline): SNHLY, FYNNEI. Sequenced here: blood, sampled after dendritic cell vaccination. The chain combines TRBV2 with TRBJ1-1; TRBD1 might be the D (6 bases). The clonotype was recovered from a human donor with glioblastoma. The CDR3 region is CASSGQPNTEAFF. The CDR3 nucleotides are TGTGCCAGCAGCGGACAGCCGAACACTGAAGCTTTCTTT.